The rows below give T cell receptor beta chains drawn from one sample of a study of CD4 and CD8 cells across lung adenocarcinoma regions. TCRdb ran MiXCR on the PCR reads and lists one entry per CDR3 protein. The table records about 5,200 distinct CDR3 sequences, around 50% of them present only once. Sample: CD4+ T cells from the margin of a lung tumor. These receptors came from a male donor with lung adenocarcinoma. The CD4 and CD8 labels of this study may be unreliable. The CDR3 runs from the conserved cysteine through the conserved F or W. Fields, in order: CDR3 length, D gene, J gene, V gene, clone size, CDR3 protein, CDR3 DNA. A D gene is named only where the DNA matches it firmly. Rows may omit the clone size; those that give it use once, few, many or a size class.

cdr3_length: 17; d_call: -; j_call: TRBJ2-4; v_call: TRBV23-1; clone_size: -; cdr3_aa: CASSQIMRGVGKNIQYF; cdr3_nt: TGCGCCAGCAGTCAAATTATGCGGGGCGTCGGCAAAAACATTCAGTACTTC
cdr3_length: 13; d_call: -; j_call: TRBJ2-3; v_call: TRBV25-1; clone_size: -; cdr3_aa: CARGKTAKNIQYF; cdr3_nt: TGTGCCAGGGGGAAAACAGCCAAAAACATTCAGTATTTT
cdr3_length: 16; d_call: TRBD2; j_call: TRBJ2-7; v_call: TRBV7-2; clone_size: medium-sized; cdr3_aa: CASSLGAGSRWDEQYF; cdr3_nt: TGTGCCAGCAGCTTAGGAGCGGGGTCACGTTGGGACGAGCAGTACTTC
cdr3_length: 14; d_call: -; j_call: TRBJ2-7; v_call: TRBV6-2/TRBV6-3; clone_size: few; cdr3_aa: CASSYRGRPYEQYF; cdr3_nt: TGTGCCAGCAGTTACCGAGGCAGGCCCTACGAGCAGTACTTC
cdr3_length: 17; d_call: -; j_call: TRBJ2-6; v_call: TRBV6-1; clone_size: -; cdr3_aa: CASSSPSQDSGANVLTF; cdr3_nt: TGTGCCAGCAGCAGTCCCTCACAGGACTCTGGGGCCAACGTCCTGACTTTC
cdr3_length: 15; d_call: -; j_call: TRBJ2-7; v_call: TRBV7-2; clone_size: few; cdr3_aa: CASSLVGQAGYEQYF; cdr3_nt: TGTGCCAGCAGCTTAGTAGGGCAGGCTGGCTACGAGCAGTACTTC
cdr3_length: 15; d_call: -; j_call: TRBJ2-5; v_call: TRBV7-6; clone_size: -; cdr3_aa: CASSLSGSGQETQYF; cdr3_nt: TGTGCCAGCAGCCTCTCGGGGAGCGGCCAAGAGACCCAGTACTTC
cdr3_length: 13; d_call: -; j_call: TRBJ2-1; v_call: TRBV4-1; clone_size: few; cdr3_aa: CASSHRQGNEQFF; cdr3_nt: TGCGCCAGCAGCCACCGGCAGGGCAATGAGCAGTTCTTC
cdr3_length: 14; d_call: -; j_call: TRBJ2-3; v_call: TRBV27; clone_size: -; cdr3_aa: CASSLRYSGDTQYF; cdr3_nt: TGTGCCAGCAGTTTAAGGTACTCCGGAGATACGCAGTATTTT
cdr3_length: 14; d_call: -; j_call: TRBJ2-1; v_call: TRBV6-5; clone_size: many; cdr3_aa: CASSYSRVYNEQFF; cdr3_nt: TGTGCCAGCAGTTACTCGCGCGTTTACAATGAGCAGTTCTTC
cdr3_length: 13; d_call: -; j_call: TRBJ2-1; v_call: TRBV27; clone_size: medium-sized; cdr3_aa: CASSQYMFDEQFF; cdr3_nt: TGTGCCAGCAGTCAATACATGTTCGATGAGCAGTTCTTC
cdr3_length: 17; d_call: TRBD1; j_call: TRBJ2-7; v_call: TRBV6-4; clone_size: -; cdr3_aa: CASTKRQGKPSSYEQYF; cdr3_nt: TGTGCCAGCACTAAACGACAGGGGAAGCCGAGCTCCTACGAGCAGTACTTC
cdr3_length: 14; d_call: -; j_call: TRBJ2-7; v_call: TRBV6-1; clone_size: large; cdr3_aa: CASSEVGEVGEQYF; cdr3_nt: TGTGCCAGCAGTGAAGTTGGAGAAGTGGGCGAGCAGTACTTC
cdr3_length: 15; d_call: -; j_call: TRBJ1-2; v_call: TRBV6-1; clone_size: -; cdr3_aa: CASRTRDRGVDGYTF; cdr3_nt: TGTGCCAGCAGGACGCGCGATCGAGGTGTTGATGGCTACACCTTC
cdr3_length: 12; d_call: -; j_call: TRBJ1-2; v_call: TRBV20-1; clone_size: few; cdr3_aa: CSATVGGHGYTF; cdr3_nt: TGCAGTGCTACCGTCGGGGGCCATGGCTACACCTTC
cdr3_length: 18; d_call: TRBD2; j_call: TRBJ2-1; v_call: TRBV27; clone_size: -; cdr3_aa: CASSKLKWLAGTYNEQFF; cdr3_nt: TGTGCCAGCAGTAAGCTTAAGTGGTTAGCGGGAACCTACAATGAGCAGTTCTTC
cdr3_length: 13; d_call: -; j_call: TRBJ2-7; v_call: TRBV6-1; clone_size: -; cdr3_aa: CASSELPGPKQYF; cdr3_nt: TGTGCCAGCAGTGAACTCCCGGGACCAAAGCAGTACTTC
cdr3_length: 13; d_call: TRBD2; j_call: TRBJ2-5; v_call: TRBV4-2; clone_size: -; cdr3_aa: CASSRAGEETQYF; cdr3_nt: TGTGCCAGCAGCCGAGCGGGAGAAGAGACCCAGTACTTC
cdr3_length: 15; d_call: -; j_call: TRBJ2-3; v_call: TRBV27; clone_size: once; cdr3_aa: CASRTGLQYKNMQYF; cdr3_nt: TGTGCCAGCAGGACGGGGTTGCAATACAAAAACATGCAGTATTTT
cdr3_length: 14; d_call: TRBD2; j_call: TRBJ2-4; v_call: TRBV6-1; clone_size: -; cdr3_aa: CASRDGRARPIQYF; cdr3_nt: TGTGCCAGCAGAGACGGGAGGGCGCGGCCCATTCAGTACTTC
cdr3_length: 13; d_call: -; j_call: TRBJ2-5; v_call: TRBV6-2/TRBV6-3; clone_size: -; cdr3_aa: CASSPSGEETQYF; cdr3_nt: TGTGCCAGCAGCCCGAGCGGAGAAGAGACCCAGTACTTC
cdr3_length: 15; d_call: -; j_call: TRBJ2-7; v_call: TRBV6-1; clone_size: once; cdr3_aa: CASSQEEGASYEQYF; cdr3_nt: TGTGCCAGCAGCCAAGAGGAGGGAGCGTCCTACGAGCAGTACTTC
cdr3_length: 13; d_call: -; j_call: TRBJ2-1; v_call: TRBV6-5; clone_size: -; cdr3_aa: CASSCGTTDEQFF; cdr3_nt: TGTGCCAGCAGTTGTGGGACCACCGATGAGCAGTTTTTC
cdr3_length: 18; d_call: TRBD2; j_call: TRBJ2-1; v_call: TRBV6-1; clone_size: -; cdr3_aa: CASSSRGLAGPSYNEQFF; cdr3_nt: TGTGCCAGCAGCAGTAGGGGACTAGCGGGACCCTCCTACAATGAGCAGTTCTTC
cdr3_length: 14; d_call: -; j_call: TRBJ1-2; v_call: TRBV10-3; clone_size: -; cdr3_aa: CAISNQLQFYGYTF; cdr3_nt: TGTGCCATCAGTAATCAATTACAGTTCTATGGCTACACCTTC
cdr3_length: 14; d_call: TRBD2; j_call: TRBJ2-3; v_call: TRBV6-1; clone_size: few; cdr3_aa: CASRLAEPTDTQYF; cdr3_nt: TGTGCCAGCAGGCTAGCGGAACCCACAGATACGCAGTATTTT
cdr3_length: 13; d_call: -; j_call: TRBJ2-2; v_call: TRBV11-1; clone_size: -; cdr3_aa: CASSLGFVGELFF; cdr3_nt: TGTGCCAGCAGCTTAGGGTTTGTCGGGGAGCTGTTTTTT
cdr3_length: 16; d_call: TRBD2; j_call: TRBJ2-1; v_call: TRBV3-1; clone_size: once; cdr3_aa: CASSHTKAREARKQFF; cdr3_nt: TGTGCCAGCAGCCACACCAAGGCCCGGGAGGCCCGAAAGCAGTTCTTC
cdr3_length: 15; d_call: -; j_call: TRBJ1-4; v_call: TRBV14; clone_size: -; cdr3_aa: CASSQVRERAEKLFF; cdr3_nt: TGTGCCAGCAGCCAAGTACGGGAAAGAGCGGAAAAACTGTTTTTT
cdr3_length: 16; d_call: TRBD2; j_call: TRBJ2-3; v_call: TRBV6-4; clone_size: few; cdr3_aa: CASSDSAGGITDTQYF; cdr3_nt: TGTGCCAGCAGTGATTCCGCGGGAGGGATAACAGATACGCAGTATTTT
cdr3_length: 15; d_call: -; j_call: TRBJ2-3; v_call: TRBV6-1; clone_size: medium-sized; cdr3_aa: CASSETGLSTDTQYF; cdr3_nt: TGTGCCAGCAGTGAGACAGGTTTAAGCACAGATACGCAGTATTTT
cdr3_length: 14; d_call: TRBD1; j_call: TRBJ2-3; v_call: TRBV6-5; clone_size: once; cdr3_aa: CASSSGTATDTQYF; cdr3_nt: TGTGCCAGCAGTTCCGGGACAGCCACAGATACGCAGTATTTT
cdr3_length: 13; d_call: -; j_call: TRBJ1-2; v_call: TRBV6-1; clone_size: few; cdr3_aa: CASSPTWPYGYTF; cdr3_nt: TGTGCCAGCAGTCCCACCTGGCCCTATGGCTACACCTTC
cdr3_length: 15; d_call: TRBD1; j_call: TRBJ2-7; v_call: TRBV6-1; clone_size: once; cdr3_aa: CASSRDSRASYEQYF; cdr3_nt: TGTGCCAGCAGTCGGGACAGCAGAGCTTCCTACGAGCAGTACTTC
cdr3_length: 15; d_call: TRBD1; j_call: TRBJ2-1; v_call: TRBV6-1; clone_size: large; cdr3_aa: CASREQGASYNEQFF; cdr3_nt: TGTGCCAGCAGGGAGCAGGGGGCCTCCTACAATGAGCAGTTCTTC
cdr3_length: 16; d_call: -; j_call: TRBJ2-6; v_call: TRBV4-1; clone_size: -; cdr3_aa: CASSQDRGVRANVLTF; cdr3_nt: TGCGCCAGCAGCCAAGATAGGGGGGTGAGGGCCAACGTCCTGACTTTC
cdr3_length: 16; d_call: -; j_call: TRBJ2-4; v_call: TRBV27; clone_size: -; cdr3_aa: CASAVIGALLPDTQYF; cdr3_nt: TGTGCCAGCGCGGTAATCGGGGCCCTTCTCCCAGATACCCAGTACTTC
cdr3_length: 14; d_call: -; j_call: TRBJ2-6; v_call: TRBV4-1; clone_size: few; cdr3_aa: CASSQRSGANVLTF; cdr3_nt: TGCGCCAGCAGCCAAAGATCTGGGGCCAACGTCCTGACTTTC
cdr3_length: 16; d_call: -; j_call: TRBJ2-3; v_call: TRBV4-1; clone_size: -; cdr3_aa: CASSGLGRSVKDTQYF; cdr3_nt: TGTGCCAGCAGCGGCCTAGGGCGATCCGTCAAGGATACGCAGTATTTT
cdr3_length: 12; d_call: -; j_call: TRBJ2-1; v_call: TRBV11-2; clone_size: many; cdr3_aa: CASSLGAAEQFF; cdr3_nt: TGTGCCAGCAGCTTAGGGGCGGCTGAGCAGTTCTTC
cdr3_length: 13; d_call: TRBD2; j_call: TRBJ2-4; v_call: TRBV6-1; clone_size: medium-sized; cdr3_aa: CASSVSGGHIQYF; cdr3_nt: TGTGCCAGCAGTGTCAGCGGGGGGCACATTCAGTACTTC
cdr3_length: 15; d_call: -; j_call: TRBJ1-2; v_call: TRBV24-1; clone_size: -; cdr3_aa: CATSGAGGADYGYTF; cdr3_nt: TGTGCCACCAGTGGGGCGGGAGGGGCTGACTATGGCTACACCTTC
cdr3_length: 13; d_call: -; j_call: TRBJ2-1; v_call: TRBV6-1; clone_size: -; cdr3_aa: CARREWAKNEQFF; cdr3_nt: TGTGCCAGGAGGGAGTGGGCCAAAAACGAGCAGTTCTTC
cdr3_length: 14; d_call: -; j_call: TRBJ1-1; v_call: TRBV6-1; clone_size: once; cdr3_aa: CASIPGALDTEAFF; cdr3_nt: TGTGCCAGCATTCCGGGGGCTTTGGACACTGAAGCTTTCTTT